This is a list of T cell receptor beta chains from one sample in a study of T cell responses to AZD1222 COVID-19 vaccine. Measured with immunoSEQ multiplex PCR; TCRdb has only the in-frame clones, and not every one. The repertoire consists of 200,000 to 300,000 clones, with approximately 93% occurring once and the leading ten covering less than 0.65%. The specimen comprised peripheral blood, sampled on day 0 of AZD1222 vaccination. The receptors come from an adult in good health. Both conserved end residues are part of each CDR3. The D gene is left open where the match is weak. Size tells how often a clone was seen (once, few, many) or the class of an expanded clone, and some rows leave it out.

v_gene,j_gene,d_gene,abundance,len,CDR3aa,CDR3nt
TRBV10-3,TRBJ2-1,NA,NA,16,CAISEAGQGLYNEQFF,TGTGCCATCAGTGAGGCAGGGCAGGGACTTTACAATGAGCAGTTCTTC
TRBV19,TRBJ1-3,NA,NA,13,CASNPSRGNTIYF,TGTGCCAGTAACCCGAGTCGGGGAAACACCATATATTTT
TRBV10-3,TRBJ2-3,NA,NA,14,CAISDRVPKNTQYF,TGTGCCATCAGTGATCGGGTCCCAAAAAATACGCAGTATTTT
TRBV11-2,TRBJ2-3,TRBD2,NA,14,CASSLGGGRVTQYF,TGTGCCAGCAGCTTAGGGGGCGGGAGAGTCACGCAGTATTTT
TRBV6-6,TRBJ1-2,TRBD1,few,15,CASSYRRTGDYGYTF,TGTGCCAGCAGTTACCGGAGAACAGGGGACTATGGCTACACCTTC
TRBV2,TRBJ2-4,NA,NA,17,CASRQDSSLLAKNIQYF,TGTGCCAGCAGACAGGACAGCAGTCTACTAGCCAAAAACATTCAGTACTTC
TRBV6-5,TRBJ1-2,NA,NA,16,CASSYNVGGENYGYTF,TGTGCCAGCAGTTACAACGTGGGGGGCGAAAACTATGGCTACACCTTC
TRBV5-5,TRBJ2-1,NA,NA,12,CASSTDSGEQFF,TGTGCCAGCAGCACGGACAGTGGTGAGCAGTTCTTC
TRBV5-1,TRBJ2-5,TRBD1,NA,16,CASSSGTAVPGETQYF,TGCGCCAGCAGCTCCGGGACAGCCGTGCCAGGGGAGACCCAGTACTTC
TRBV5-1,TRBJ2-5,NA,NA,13,CASREQPQETQYF,TGCGCCAGCAGGGAACAGCCCCAGGAGACCCAGTACTTC
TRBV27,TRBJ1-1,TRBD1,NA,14,CASSLRDRVTEAFF,TGTGCCAGCAGTTTAAGGGACAGAGTCACTGAAGCTTTCTTT
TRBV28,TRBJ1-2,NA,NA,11,CASSFRGGYTF,TGTGCCAGCAGTTTCAGGGGTGGCTACACCTTC